This T cell receptor (beta chain) was sequenced during a study of T cell responses to AZD1222 COVID-19 vaccine (dated by TCRdb to 2020 to 2023). Describing the broader study: A total of 230 to 250 trial participants underwent TCR sequencing, of whom 200 to 220 had received two doses of AZD1222 and 26 had received two doses of the MenACWY control vaccine. Enrollment into the trials was organized by age into subgroups of 18-55, 56-69 and 70-plus years, and those subgroups contained roughly 160, 29 and 62 TCR-sequenced participants, respectively.

Study-wide conclusions, independent of this receptor: Nearly half of unique spike-specific TCRs reportedly recognized epitopes outside regions mutated in the B.1.351 and B.1.1.7 variants. Participants were mostly white British and included more females than males, and it was suggested by the authors that clonal diversity may have been underestimated. Only a handful of AZD1222 recipients were SARS-CoV-2 seropositive at baseline, limiting conclusions about previously exposed vaccinees. A significant rise in spike-specific TCR breadth and depth was observed after two AZD1222 doses relative to day 0 and relative to MenACWY recipients. Because no day 14 peak-response samples were available, repertoires were characterized only after the peak T cell response. In the small 56-69-year group, the increase in depth fell short of significance, most likely because of low power. The vaccine-associated CD4 TCRs covered the entire spike protein, and the dominant responses fell in regions 160-218 and 743-854.

The CDR3 regions of human TCRbeta chains were analyzed by immunosequencing. On the study's bioinformatics: Repertoire TCRs were matched against a reference library of SARS-CoV-2-specific TCRs generated with the MIRA antigen-specificity platform. Breadth meant the fraction of unique TCRs that were SARS-CoV-2-associated, whereas depth meant the fraction of total T cells that were SARS-CoV-2-associated. Each spike-specific TCR was assigned to its reactive spike region and to a CD4 or CD8 class using the MIRA data. Log10-transformed breadth and depth values were compared by one-way ANOVA with Sidak's multiple comparisons tests. Here the immuneACCESS table is served through TCRdb, limited to in-frame sequences with V and J called. Missing clones are a known gap in these copies; in checked studies unresolved V genes cover under half, and the rest lacks a known reason. The V and J calls and clone size come from that table; D and trimming were worked out from the DNA. In this sample the table shows 90,000 to 140,000 clones, nearly 90% of which occur a single time. The ten largest clones represent around 45% of the sample.

The germline V gene gives CDR1 as SGHTA and CDR2 as FQGNSA. From cysteine to phenylalanine, the CDR3 is 14 amino acids long. Only the CDR3 DNA stays, 42 bases, in frame from base 1. The V and J ends are trimmed by 1 base and 2 bases, leaving 8 bases between them. On this clone itself: The antigen it recognizes is unknown. Base-call qualities are not available, and no considerably larger clone is one nucleotide away.

The time point label, read with the paper, signifies: about 28 days (+/-7) after the second vaccine dose. Because spike-specific TCR depth and breadth did not differ between the two schedules, AZD1222 recipients who got a second dose at roughly 4 weeks were pooled with those who got a second dose at roughly 12 weeks. Samples from vaccinated people were obtained from the UK trials COV001 and COV002, which included a single-blind randomized controlled phase 2/3 trial of AZD1222 (ChAdOx1 nCoV-19) in healthy adults. For TCRbeta chain sequencing, PBMC samples were collected from trial participants at day 0 and at day 28 after the second dose.

The sequence derives from an adult who received the AZD1222 COVID-19 vaccine. The chain is encoded by TRBV7-2 joined to TRBJ1-1; confidence is insufficient to name the D gene. Specimen: peripheral blood, collected 28 days after the second AZD1222 dose. The nucleotide sequence reads as follows: TGTGCCAGCAGCTTAGGGAATTTAAACACTGAAGCTTTCTTT. Translated, it gives CASSLGNLNTEAFF.